This record looks at one T cell receptor beta chain sequence and its context. This specimen comes from a study of blood T cell repertoires in COVID-19. Study details: Collection of acute and convalescent COVID-19 samples took place in the United States, Italy and Spain. From T cells, B-cell-depleted T cells, or PBMCs came the material, which was cDNA or gDNA.

In germline, CDR1 is SGHAT, CDR2 FQNNGV. V was cut by 1 base and J by 2 bases, with 9 bases left in between. This CDR3 region has 14 residues. Authors' data handling: Counts of nucleated cells, estimated from reference gene primer amplification, were obtained. Generated by immunoSEQ multiplex PCR, the TCRdb table keeps only in-frame clones and is missing some. The V and J calls and clone size come from that table; D and trimming were worked out from the DNA. The sample consists of 56,000 or so clones, around nine tenths of them appearing once. The sample comprised peripheral blood. The receptor was isolated from a man in his fifties or sixties with acute or convalescent COVID-19. This sequence joins TRBV11-2 and TRBJ2-7; the D gene is possibly TRBD1 (5 bases). CDR3 region: CASSLGGGAYEQYF. DNA for the CDR3: TGTGCCAGCAGCTTAGGGGGCGGAGCCTACGAGCAGTACTTC.